Reported below is one T cell receptor (beta chain). Antigen: not known. The PCR had 60 Vbeta and 13 Jbeta primers. TCRdb's table, derived via immunoSEQ multiplex PCR, lists solely in-frame clones and lacks some. The repertoire holds roughly 82,000 clones, roughly four fifths seen once, with around 6.4% in the top ten. The data stem from a study of cytomegalovirus exposure and HLA in healthy donors. Study-wide results and limits: TCR beta sequences reportedly predicted the HLA-A and HLA-B alleles of most subjects accurately.

The CDR3 contains 13 residues. The germline V and J ends were trimmed by 2 bases and 4 bases, with 8 bases remaining between them. Germline assignment: CDR1 GTSNPN and CDR2 SVGIG (reference sequence). The chain uses TRBV30 and TRBJ2-2; D is unresolved. The sample was PBMCs. This clonotype originated in a woman in her forties or fifties in good health and CMV-seropositive. The CDR3 DNA follows: TGTGCCTGGAGTCCACTCCCCACCGGGGAGCTGTTTTTT. Translation gives CAWSPLPTGELFF.